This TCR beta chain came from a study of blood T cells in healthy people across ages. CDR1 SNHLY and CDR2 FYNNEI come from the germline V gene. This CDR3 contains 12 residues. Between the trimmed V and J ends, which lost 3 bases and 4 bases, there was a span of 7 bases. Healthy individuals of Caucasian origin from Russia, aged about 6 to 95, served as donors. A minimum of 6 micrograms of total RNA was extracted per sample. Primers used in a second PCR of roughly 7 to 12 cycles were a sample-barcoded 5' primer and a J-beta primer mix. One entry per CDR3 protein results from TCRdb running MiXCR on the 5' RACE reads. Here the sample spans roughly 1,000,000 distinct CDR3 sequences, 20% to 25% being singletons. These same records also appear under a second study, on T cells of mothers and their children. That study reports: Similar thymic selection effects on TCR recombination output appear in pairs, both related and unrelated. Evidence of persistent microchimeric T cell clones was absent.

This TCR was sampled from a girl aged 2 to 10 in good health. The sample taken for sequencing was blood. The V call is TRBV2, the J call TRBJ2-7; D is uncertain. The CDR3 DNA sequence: TGTGCCAGCAGTGAGACCGAATACGAGCAGTACTTC. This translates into CASSETEYEQYF.